Listed below are T cell receptor beta chains from one sample, sequenced in a study of cytomegalovirus exposure and HLA in healthy donors. Here immunoSEQ multiplex PCR was the method, and the copy in TCRdb shows in-frame clones only, minus some. The table includes approximately 200,000 clones, around 75% detected once. Input material: PBMCs. The receptor source for this set is a woman younger than 45 in good health and CMV-seropositive. The CDR3 runs from the conserved cysteine through the conserved F or W. D genes are given only for firm matches. The listing skips clone size in some rows; elsewhere it reads once, few, many or a size class.

v_call	clone_size	d_call	j_call	cdr3_aa	cdr3_nt
TRBV14	.	.	TRBJ2-1	CASTYGAYNEQFF	TGTGCCAGCACTTACGGGGCCTACAATGAGCAGTTCTTC
TRBV7-8	.	TRBD2	TRBJ2-2	CASRTSGGTGELFF	TGTGCCAGCAGGACCAGCGGGGGGACCGGGGAGCTGTTTTTT
TRBV19	.	.	TRBJ1-1	CASSQDTTNTEAFF	TGTGCCAGTAGTCAGGACACGACGAACACTGAAGCTTTCTTT
TRBV7-6	.	.	TRBJ1-1	CASTLMGGLNTEAFF	TGTGCCAGCACCCTGATGGGGGGTTTGAACACTGAAGCTTTCTTT
TRBV7-9	once	TRBD2	TRBJ2-5	CASSVTSVQETQYF	TGTGCCAGCAGCGTCACTAGCGTCCAAGAGACCCAGTACTTC
TRBV7-6	once	.	TRBJ2-2	CASKVGTGTNTGELFF	TGTGCCAGCAAGGTGGGAACAGGGACGAACACCGGGGAGCTGTTTTTT
TRBV5-6	few	.	TRBJ1-4	CASSLGWGRGALFF	TGTGCCAGCAGCTTGGGCTGGGGCAGAGGAGCACTGTTTTTT
TRBV6-6	.	.	TRBJ1-5	CASRPREGNQPQHF	TGTGCCAGCAGGCCGAGGGAGGGCAATCAGCCCCAGCATTTT
TRBV9	.	TRBD1	TRBJ1-6	CASSISDRGGSPLHF	TGTGCCAGCAGCATATCCGACAGGGGTGGATCACCCCTCCACTTT
TRBV10-2	.	.	TRBJ1-1	CASSDRGGSTTEAFF	TGCGCCAGCAGTGATCGCGGGGGTTCGACTACTGAAGCTTTCTTT
TRBV5-8	.	.	TRBJ1-5	CASSLVAGLNQPQHF	TGTGCCAGCAGCTTGGTGGCGGGCCTCAATCAGCCCCAGCATTTT
TRBV5-1	.	TRBD1	TRBJ2-1	CASSPRTGAGNEQFF	TGCGCCAGCAGCCCCAGGACAGGGGCGGGCAATGAGCAGTTCTTC
TRBV7-3	.	.	TRBJ1-2	CASSFGAYGYTF	TGTGCCAGCAGCTTTGGGGCCTATGGCTACACCTTC
TRBV2	.	TRBD2	TRBJ2-3	CASSEGTSRDTQYF	TGTGCCAGCAGTGAGGGGACTAGTAGGGATACGCAGTATTTT
TRBV19	once	.	TRBJ1-1	CASSIVRNTEAFF	TGTGCCAGTAGTATTGTGCGGAACACTGAAGCTTTCTTT
TRBV2	.	TRBD1	TRBJ1-4	CASSEAVDRVVTNEKLFF	TGTGCCAGCAGTGAGGCGGTGGACAGGGTTGTAACTAATGAAAAACTGTTTTTT
TRBV28	.	.	TRBJ1-4	CATQTGNEKLFF	TGTGCCACCCAAACGGGTAACGAAAAACTGTTTTTT
TRBV9	.	.	TRBJ2-7	CASSPYGELHEQYF	TGTGCCAGCAGCCCGTACGGTGAGCTCCACGAGCAGTACTTC
TRBV2	.	.	TRBJ2-7	CASGKRQELIYEQYF	TGTGCCAGCGGCAAACGGCAGGAACTGATATACGAGCAGTACTTC
TRBV15	.	TRBD1	TRBJ1-1	CATSNGQGVGTEAFF	TGTGCCACCAGCAACGGACAGGGGGTCGGTACTGAAGCTTTCTTT
TRBV7-8	.	.	TRBJ1-2	CASSLRVGREVNYGYTF	TGTGCCAGCAGCTTAAGGGTGGGCAGGGAGGTTAACTATGGCTACACCTTC
TRBV2	.	TRBD2	TRBJ2-1	CASSGPPGGRAGEQFF	TGTGCCAGCAGTGGACCCCCGGGCGGGAGGGCCGGTGAGCAGTTCTTC
TRBV5-1	few	.	TRBJ1-1	CASSLVAGSVAFF	TGCGCCAGCAGCTTGGTCGCGGGGAGCGTAGCTTTCTTT
TRBV2	.	TRBD1	TRBJ1-1	CASSDPDRGDTEAFF	TGTGCCAGCAGTGATCCGGACAGGGGTGACACTGAAGCTTTCTTT
TRBV6-5	few	TRBD2	TRBJ2-1	CASRRLAGGRNEQFF	TGTGCCAGCAGACGACTAGCGGGAGGGCGGAATGAGCAGTTCTTC
TRBV7-7	.	TRBD1	TRBJ2-1	CASSLTGTGGINEQFF	TGTGCTAGCAGCTTAACGGGGACAGGGGGCATCAATGAGCAGTTCTTC
TRBV9	once	.	TRBJ1-1	CASSVAPRLDTEAFF	TGTGCCAGCAGCGTCGCCCCTCGACTCGACACTGAAGCTTTCTTT